The T cell receptor (beta chain) under discussion was sequenced for a study of patients and donors after allogeneic stem cell transplantation. TCRdb recomputed calls from the RT-PCR reads with MiXCR, one row per CDR3 protein. The top ten clones hold around half of a sample with approximately 140,000 distinct CDR3 sequences, about two fifths of them seen once. The germline V and J ends were trimmed by 5 bases and 6 bases, with 13 bases remaining between them. Germline V CDR1 and CDR2: SGHTA, FQGNSA. This CDR3 is 13 amino acids long. The source is a human donor who was either an allogeneic HSCT recipient or a stem cell or donor lymphocyte infusion donor (not recorded which). It is not recorded whose cells these are; they may come from a transplant donor. Sequencing was done on a sample of blood, either unsorted or a sorted T cell fraction (not recorded which). The chain has TRBV7-2 and TRBJ1-2, with D perhaps matching TRBD1 (5 bases). The CDR3 reads CASSRQGSDGYTF. DNA of the CDR3: TGTGCCAGCAGCCGTCAGGGAAGTGATGGCTACACCTTC.